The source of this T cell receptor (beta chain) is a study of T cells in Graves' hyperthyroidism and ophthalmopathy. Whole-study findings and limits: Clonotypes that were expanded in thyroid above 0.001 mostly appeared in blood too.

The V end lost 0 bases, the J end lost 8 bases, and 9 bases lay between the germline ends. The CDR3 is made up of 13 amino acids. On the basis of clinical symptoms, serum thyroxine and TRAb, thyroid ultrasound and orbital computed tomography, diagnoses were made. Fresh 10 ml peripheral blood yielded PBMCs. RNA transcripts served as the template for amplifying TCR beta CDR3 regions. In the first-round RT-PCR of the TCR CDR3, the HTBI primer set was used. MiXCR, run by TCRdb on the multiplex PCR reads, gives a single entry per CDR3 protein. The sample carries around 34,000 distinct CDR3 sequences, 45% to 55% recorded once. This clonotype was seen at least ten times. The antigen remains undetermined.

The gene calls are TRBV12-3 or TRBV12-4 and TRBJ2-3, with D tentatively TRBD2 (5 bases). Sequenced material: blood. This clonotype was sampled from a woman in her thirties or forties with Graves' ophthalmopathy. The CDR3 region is CASSLAGGGTQYF. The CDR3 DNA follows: TGTGCCAGCAGTTTAGCGGGCGGAGGTACGCAGTATTTT.